Shown below are 18 T cell receptor beta chains from a single sample sequenced in a study of shared clonotypes between healthy human individuals. Sequenced by immunoSEQ multiplex PCR; TCRdb stores in-frame clones only, minus some. The table lists about 680,000 clones, roughly 94% of them singletons. Cells designated naive CD8 were CD45RO-negative and were positively selected for CCR7, with terminally differentiated effector memory CD45RA+ cells excluded. The specimen was naive CD8+ T cells sorted from blood. The receptor source for this set is a man aged 25-40 years in good health.

This chain connects TRBV6-1 to TRBJ1-5; the match to TRBD1 covers 9 bases. From germline, CDR1 is MNHNS and CDR2 SASEGT. The CDR3 runs 15 residues. With V trimmed by 4 bases and J by 1 base, 2 bases remained unmatched. The CDR3 DNA reads as TGTGCCAGCAGTGCAGGACAGGGGAGCAATCAGCCCCAGCATTTT. Its translation is CASSAGQGSNQPQHF.

This rearrangement joins TRBV27 to TRBJ2-7, with D maybe TRBD2 (6 bases). The CDR3 consists of 18 residues. V lost 2 bases and J lost 4, with 24 bases in between. Germline V gene lookup returns CDR1 MNHEY and CDR2 SMNVEV (reference sequence). CDR3 loop: CASSLTFEYRDSTYEQYF. CDR3 bases: TGTGCCAGCAGTTTAACATTCGAATACCGGGACTCAACGTACGAGCAGTACTTC.

The V and J genes are TRBV18 and TRBJ2-1; 11 nucleotides line up with TRBD2. V lost 3 bases, J lost 4 bases, and 5 bases stayed unmatched. This CDR3 is built from 16 residues. Germline loops: CDR1 KGHSH, CDR2 LQKENI. The CDR3 DNA reads as TGTGCCAGCTCACCTTACGTAGCGGGAGGGTACAATGAGCAGTTCTTC. This translates into CASSPYVAGGYNEQFF.

The J gene is TRBJ2-5, the V gene TRBV7-7; D gene unclear. Germline CDR1 and CDR2: SSHAT and FNYEAQ (reference sequence). The CDR3 consists of 13 residues. V lost 5 bases and J 0 bases, leaving 7 bases between the germline ends. The CDR3 sequence is CASSDIYQETQYF. The CDR3, as DNA: TGTGCCAGCAGCGACATCTACCAAGAGACCCAGTACTTC.

On this clone: Additional DNA sequences in this sample encode the identical CDR3. V and J are TRBV11-2 and TRBJ2-1; 7 positions match TRBD2. Trimming took 0 bases from V and 2 from J; bases not matched to a gene: 4. There are 16 residues in the CDR3. The germline V gene has CDR1 SGHAT and CDR2 FQNNGV. The DNA for the CDR3 is TGTGCCAGCAGCTTAGAGGGTCTAGCGGCCTACAATGAGCAGTTCTTC. Protein: CASSLEGLAAYNEQFF.

The rearrangement links TRBV14 to TRBJ2-7, with no clear D. This CDR3 is 13 amino acids long. Trimming stripped 4 bases from V and 2 bases from J, with 9 bases between. Germline V lookup: CDR1 SGHDN, CDR2 FVKESK. CDR3 amino acids: CASSPHRAYEQYF. DNA for the CDR3: TGTGCCAGCAGCCCCCATCGGGCCTACGAGCAGTACTTC. Filled out from reference TRBV14 and TRBJ2-7, the complete variable domain reads EAGVTQFPSHSVIEKGQTVTLRCDPISGHDNLYWYRRVMGKEIKFLLHFVKESKQDESGMPNNRFLAERTGGTYSTLKVQPAELEDSGVYFCASSPHRAYEQYFGPGTRLTVT.

The V call is TRBV5-1, the J call TRBJ2-6, with D possibly matching TRBD2 (6 bases). The CDR3 runs to 17 residues. Germline values: CDR1 SGHRS, CDR2 YFSETQ. Trimming took off 2 bases at V and 2 bases at J, with 14 bases between the two ends. The CDR3, as DNA: TGCGCCAGCAGCTTATTTGGTGGGAGGACTGGGGCCAACGTCCTGACTTTC. Translation: CASSLFGGRTGANVLTF.

In nucleotides, the CDR3 is TGTGCCAGCAGTTCGATGTGGCCCCCCGGGGAGCTGTTTTTT. It is translated as CASSSMWPPGELFF. The chain combines TRBV7-2 with TRBJ2-2; D gene uncertain. V gave up 6 bases and J gave up 6 bases, with 14 bases separating them. Germline loops: CDR1 SGHTA, CDR2 FQGNSA. CDR3 length: 14 amino acids.

The chain carries TRBV7-9 and TRBJ2-3; D is uncertain. Germline V lookup: CDR1 SEHNR, CDR2 FQNEAQ (reference sequence). This CDR3 is built from 12 residues. With 8 bases removed from V and 6 bases from J, the gap between germline ends came to 12 bases. CDR3 DNA: TGTGCCAGCTTTAAAAGTTTTGATACGCAGTATTTT. Translated, it gives CASFKSFDTQYF. The full variable domain, its missing parts supplied by reference TRBV7-9 and TRBJ2-3, is DTGVSQNPRHKITKRGQNVTFRCDPISEHNRLYWYRQTLGQGPEFLTYFQNEAQLEKSRLLSDRFSAERPKGSFSTLEIQRTEQGDSAMYLCASFKSFDTQYFGPGTRLTVL.

The gene calls are TRBV6-1 and TRBJ1-3; no clear D. V lost 2 bases and J lost 0, with 14 bases in between. The length of the CDR3 is 17 residues. The germline gives CDR1 MNHNS, CDR2 SASEGT. CDR3 nucleotides: TGTGCCAGCAGTGAACCCTTCGGCGGAAGCTCTGGAAACACCATATATTTT. It translates to CASSEPFGGSSGNTIYF.

The chain employs TRBV7-9 and TRBJ2-7; D not certain. The CDR3 runs 13 residues. With 4 bases removed from V and 3 bases from J, the gap between germline ends came to 10 bases. CDR1 SEHNR and CDR2 FQNEAQ come from the germline V gene (reference sequence). The CDR3 protein is CASSSTEVYEQYF. As DNA, the CDR3 is TGTGCCAGCAGCTCTACAGAAGTCTACGAGCAGTACTTC.

The chain links TRBV4-1 to TRBJ1-5; a weak D match, TRBD1 (5 bases). The CDR3 loop spans 14 amino acids. Trimming removed 0 bases from V and 5 bases from J, with 8 bases in between. Germline V lookup: CDR1 MGHRA, CDR2 YSYEKL. DNA of the CDR3: TGCGCCAGCAGCCAAGATCGGGGCGATCAGCCCCAGCATTTT. Translated: CASSQDRGDQPQHF.

This clone has more than one count but fewer than ten. This may arise from a read error, as a much more abundant clone is one base away. V and J are TRBV28 and TRBJ2-1; TRBD1 might be the D (5 bases). This CDR3 has 14 amino acids. V was shortened by 1 base and J by 5 bases, with 9 bases between the two germline ends. Germline V gives CDR1 MDHEN, CDR2 SYDVKM. CDR3 sequence reads: CASSLLGPNNEQFF. In nucleotides, the CDR3 is TGTGCCAGCAGTTTATTGGGGCCTAACAATGAGCAGTTCTTC.

This chain links TRBV5-5 with TRBJ2-7; 7 bases line up with TRBD1. The CDR3 is made up of 14 amino acids. With V trimmed by 5 bases and J by 2 bases, 7 bases remained unmatched. Germline CDR1 reads SGHKS; CDR2 reads YYEKEE (reference sequence). In nucleotides, the CDR3 is TGTGCCAGCAGAGCTGGGACAGACCCCTACGAGCAGTACTTC. Its translation is CASRAGTDPYEQYF. Looking up the rest from reference TRBV5-5 and TRBJ2-7 gives the full variable domain: DAGVTQSPTHLIKTRGQQVTLRCSPISGHKSVSWYQQVLGQGPQFIFQYYEKEERGRGNFPDRFSARQFPNYSSELNVNALLLGDSALYLCASRAGTDPYEQYFGPGTRLTVT.

The genes are TRBV9 and TRBJ2-1; D not resolved. CDR3 length: 18 amino acids. The V and J ends lost 4 bases and 0 bases respectively, with 20 bases between them. Looked up from germline, CDR1 is SGDLS and CDR2 is YYNGEE. The CDR3 sequence: CASSPRWLSRSSYNEQFF. DNA of the CDR3: TGTGCCAGCAGCCCCAGGTGGCTTAGCCGGAGCTCCTACAATGAGCAGTTCTTC.

The chain has TRBV6-5 and TRBJ1-1; TRBD1 matches 7 bases. Germline lookup yields CDR1 MNHEY and CDR2 SVGAGI. The CDR3 length is 15 residues. V trimming: 7 bases; J trimming: 7 bases; junction bases outside the gene matches: 15. The CDR3 sequence is CASTFSDQGGFEAFF. The DNA for the CDR3 is TGTGCCAGCACATTTAGTGACCAGGGGGGATTTGAAGCTTTCTTT.

J is TRBJ2-1 and V is TRBV11-3, with no clear D. Trimming removed 0 bases at V and 2 bases at J, with 8 bases between. Looked up from germline, CDR1 is SGHNT and CDR2 is YENEEA. The CDR3 runs 15 residues. CDR3 in amino acids: CASSLDQAAYNEQFF. DNA of the CDR3: TGTGCCAGCAGCTTAGATCAGGCCGCCTACAATGAGCAGTTCTTC.

The V and J genes are TRBV15 and TRBJ2-3; TRBD2 matches 12 bases. The CDR3 has 17 residues. In germline, CDR1 is LNHNV, CDR2 YYDKDF (reference sequence). J was trimmed by 9 bases and V by 0 bases; bases with no gene match: 10. CDR3 residues: CATSRERTSGEQGTQYF. In nucleotides, the CDR3 is TGTGCCACCAGCAGAGAAAGGACTAGCGGGGAGCAGGGGACGCAGTATTTT.